One sample yielded the 12 T cell receptor beta chains listed below, sequenced in a study of T cell responses to AZD1222 COVID-19 vaccine. TCRdb's copy holds only in-frame clones and misses some; the assay was immunoSEQ multiplex PCR. The profile shows roughly 120,000 clones, 92% of them singletons. The sequencing here drew on peripheral blood, taken 28 days after the second AZD1222 dose. These receptor sequences come from an adult who received the AZD1222 COVID-19 vaccine.

This clone was recorded once. The rearrangement links TRBV6-5 to TRBJ2-5; tentative D call: TRBD2 (7 bases). Trimming pared 5 bases from V and 9 bases from J, leaving 19 bases between. Germline V lookup: CDR1 MNHEY, CDR2 SVGAGI. CDR3 length: 14 residues. The CDR3 here is CASSRVGGPGAQYF. The DNA for the CDR3 is TGTGCCAGCAGTCGAGTCGGGGGGCCAGGGGCCCAGTACTTC.

The table lists this clone with a few counts. The chain uses TRBV5-5 and TRBJ1-2; the D gene is possibly TRBD1 (5 bases). V gave up 2 bases and J gave up 3 bases, with 14 bases separating them. Germline V gene sequence: CDR1 SGHKS, CDR2 YYEKEE (reference sequence). The CDR3 sequence is 15 residues long. For the CDR3, the DNA is TGTGCCAGCAGCTTAGGGATCCGGGGGGACTATGGCTACACCTTC. Residues: CASSLGIRGDYGYTF.

In this sample, this clone turned up a few times. This rearrangement joins TRBV5-1 to TRBJ1-6; D is possibly TRBD1 (5 bases). CDR1 is SGHRS and CDR2 is YFSETQ in the germline V gene. Trimming took off 1 base at V and 5 bases at J, with 10 bases between the two ends. The CDR3 is 15 residues long. The DNA of the CDR3 is TGCGCCAGCAGCTTGTTGGGGGGGAATAATTCACCCCTCCACTTT. Translating gives CASSLLGGNNSPLHF.

The V gene is TRBV19, the J gene TRBJ2-4; 10 nucleotides agree with TRBD2. The CDR3 spans 15 residues. Trimming removed 4 bases from V and 6 bases from J; junction bases left unmatched: 6. Germline loops: CDR1 LNHDA, CDR2 SQIVND (reference sequence). The CDR3 DNA reads as TGTGCCAGTAGTAAAGGACTAGCGGCGGCAAACATTCAGTACTTC. Protein sequence: CASSKGLAAANIQYF.

The table lists this clone with a few counts. The V call is TRBV3-1 (or the pseudogene TRBV3-2), the J call TRBJ1-3; D not resolved. Germline assignment: CDR1 LGHDT and CDR2 YNNKEL (reference sequence). The CDR3 length is 14 residues. Trimming left V 2 bases short and J 3 bases short, with 8 bases between. The DNA of the CDR3 is TGTGCCAGCAGCCAAAGCGGGTTTGGAAACACCATATATTTT. This gives the protein CASSQSGFGNTIYF.

The genes are TRBV29-1 and TRBJ2-2; 11 bases line up with TRBD1. Per the germline V gene, CDR1 is SQVTM and CDR2 is ANQGSEA. The CDR3 contains 14 residues. The V segment lost 6 bases and the J segment 7 bases; nucleotides outside the gene matches: 7. For the CDR3, the DNA is TGCAGCGTCAAGGACAGGGGGCCCGGCGGGGAGCTGTTTTTT. It translates to CSVKDRGPGGELFF.

V and J are TRBV3-1 (or the pseudogene TRBV3-2) and TRBJ1-6; D uncertain. The CDR3 covers 12 residues. The V gene's germline CDR1 is LGHDT and CDR2 YNNKEL (reference sequence). Trimming took 10 bases from V and 6 from J, leaving 10 bases between them. The CDR3 here is CATWGPNSPLHF. In DNA, the CDR3 is TGTGCCACGTGGGGTCCTAATTCACCCCTCCACTTT.

This chain links TRBV2 with TRBJ1-1; maybe TRBD1 (6 bases). The V and J ends lost 8 bases and 5 bases respectively, with 15 bases between them. The CDR3 extends over 13 amino acids. Germline V gene data show CDR1 as SNHLY and CDR2 as FYNNEI. The CDR3 reads CASFRGARTEAFF. The CDR3 nucleotides read TGTGCCAGCTTTCGGGGGGCGAGGACTGAAGCTTTCTTT.

This chain links TRBV21-1 with TRBJ2-1; the table's D call, TRBD1, was not checked against the DNA. TRBV21-1 has pseudogene status. The CDR3 extends over 12 amino acids. CDR3 amino acids: CASSKVRGSGFF. Written as DNA, the CDR3 is TGTGCCAGCAGCAAAGTAAGGGGTTCAGGGTTCTTC.

The chain joins TRBV5-5 to TRBJ2-7; no definite D call. The CDR3 consists of 14 residues. Germline CDR1 is SGHKS and CDR2 is YYEKEE (reference sequence). V lost 2 bases, J lost 5 bases, and 14 bases lay in between. This CDR3 reads CASSFDPESDEQYF. Written as DNA, the CDR3 is TGTGCCAGCAGCTTCGACCCCGAGTCTGACGAGCAGTACTTC.

V usage is TRBV28 and J usage is TRBJ2-1; 11 bases agree with TRBD2. This CDR3 is built from 15 residues. Germline loops: CDR1 MDHEN, CDR2 SYDVKM. Germline trimming cut 8 bases from V and 10 bases from J; bases unmatched to any gene: 13. The CDR3 is CASRRRLAGGHEQFF. In DNA form, the CDR3 reads TGTGCCAGCCGCCGGAGGCTAGCGGGGGGCCACGAGCAGTTCTTC.

J is TRBJ1-4 and V is TRBV18; TRBD1 might be the D (6 bases). This CDR3 contains 13 residues. The germline V gene has CDR1 KGHSH and CDR2 LQKENI. The V end was cut by 1 base, the J end by 8 bases, with 8 bases between. This CDR3 reads CASSPRQDEKLFF. In DNA form, the CDR3 reads TGTGCCAGCTCACCACGACAGGACGAAAAACTGTTTTTT.